The clone carrying this T cell receptor (beta chain) was seen ten or more times. Its antigen is still unknown. Amplified TCR beta CDR3 regions derived from RNA transcripts. HTBI primers drove first-round RT-PCR of the TCR CDR3. From the multiplex PCR reads, TCRdb called clonotypes with MiXCR, one entry per CDR3 protein. The table shows about 260,000 distinct CDR3 sequences, with about 17% occurring only once. The data were obtained in a study of T cells in Graves' hyperthyroidism and ophthalmopathy. Study observations and caveats: Most clonotypes that expanded in the thyroid above 0.001 also showed up in blood.

This CDR3 has 13 amino acids. CDR1 DFQATT and CDR2 SNEGSKA come from the germline V gene (reference sequence). The ends were cut back, 5 bases at V and 5 bases at J, with 12 bases in the middle. Input material: blood. The source of this sequence is a woman younger than 30 with Graves' ophthalmopathy. The chain recombines TRBV20-1 with TRBJ1-4; D is unclear. This CDR3 reads CSAPSGGNEKLFF. The CDR3 DNA reads as TGCAGTGCTCCCTCTGGCGGCAATGAAAAACTGTTTTTT.